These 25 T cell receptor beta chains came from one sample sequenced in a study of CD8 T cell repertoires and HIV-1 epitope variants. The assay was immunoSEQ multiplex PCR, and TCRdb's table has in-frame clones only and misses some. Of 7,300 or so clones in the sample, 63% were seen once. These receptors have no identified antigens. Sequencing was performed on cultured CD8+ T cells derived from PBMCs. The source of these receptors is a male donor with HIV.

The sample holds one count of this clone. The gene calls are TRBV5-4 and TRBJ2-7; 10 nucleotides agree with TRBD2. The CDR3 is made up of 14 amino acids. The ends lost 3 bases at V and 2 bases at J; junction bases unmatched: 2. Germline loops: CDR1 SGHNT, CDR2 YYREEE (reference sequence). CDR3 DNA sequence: TGTGCCAGCAGCTCTAGCGGGAGAACCTACGAGCAGTACTTC. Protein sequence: CASSSSGRTYEQYF.

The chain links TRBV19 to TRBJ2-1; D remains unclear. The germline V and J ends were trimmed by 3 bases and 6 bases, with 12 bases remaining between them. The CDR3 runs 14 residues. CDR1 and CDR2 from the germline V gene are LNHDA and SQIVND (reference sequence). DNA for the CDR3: TGTGCCAGTAGTATTCGCCTACCGGGCAATGAGCAGTTCTTC. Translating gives CASSIRLPGNEQFF.

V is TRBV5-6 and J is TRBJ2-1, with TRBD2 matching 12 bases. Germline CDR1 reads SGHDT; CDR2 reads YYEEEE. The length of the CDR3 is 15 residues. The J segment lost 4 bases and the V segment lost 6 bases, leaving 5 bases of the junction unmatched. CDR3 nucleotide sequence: TGTGCCAGCATCGAACTAGCGGGAGGTTACAATGAGCAGTTCTTC. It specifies CASIELAGGYNEQFF.

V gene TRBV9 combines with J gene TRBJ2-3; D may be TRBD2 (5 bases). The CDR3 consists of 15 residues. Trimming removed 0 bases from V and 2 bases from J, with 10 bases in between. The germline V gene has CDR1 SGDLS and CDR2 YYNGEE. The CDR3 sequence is CASSVGGSDTDTQYF. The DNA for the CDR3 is TGTGCCAGCAGCGTAGGAGGGAGTGACACAGATACGCAGTATTTT.

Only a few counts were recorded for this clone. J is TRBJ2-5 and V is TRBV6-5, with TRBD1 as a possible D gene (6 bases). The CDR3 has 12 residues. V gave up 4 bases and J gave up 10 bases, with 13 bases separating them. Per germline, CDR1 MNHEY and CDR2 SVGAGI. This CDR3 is CASSFGGADQYF. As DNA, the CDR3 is TGTGCCAGCAGTTTTGGGGGCGCCGACCAGTACTTC.

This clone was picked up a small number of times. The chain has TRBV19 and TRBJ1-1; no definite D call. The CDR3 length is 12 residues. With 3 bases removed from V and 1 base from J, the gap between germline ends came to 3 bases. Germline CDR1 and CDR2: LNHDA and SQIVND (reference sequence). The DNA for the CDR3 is TGTGCCAGTAGTATGGGGAACACTGAAGCTTTCTTT. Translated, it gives CASSMGNTEAFF.

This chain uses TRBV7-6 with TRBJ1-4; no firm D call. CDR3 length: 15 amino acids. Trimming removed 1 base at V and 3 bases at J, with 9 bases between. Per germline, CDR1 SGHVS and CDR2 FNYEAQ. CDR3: CASSLEPGANEKLFF. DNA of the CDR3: TGTGCCAGCAGCTTAGAACCGGGCGCTAATGAAAAACTGTTTTTT.

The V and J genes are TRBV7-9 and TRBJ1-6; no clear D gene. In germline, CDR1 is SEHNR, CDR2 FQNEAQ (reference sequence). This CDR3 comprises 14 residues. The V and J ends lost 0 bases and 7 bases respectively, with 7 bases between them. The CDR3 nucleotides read TGTGCCAGCAGCTTAGCGGCCGGGAATTCACCCCTCCACTTT. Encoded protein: CASSLAAGNSPLHF.

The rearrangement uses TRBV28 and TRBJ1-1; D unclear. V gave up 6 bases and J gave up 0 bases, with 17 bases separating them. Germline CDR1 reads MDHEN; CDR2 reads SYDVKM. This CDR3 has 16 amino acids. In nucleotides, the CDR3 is TGTGCCAGCAGGACTTTATATGGCAGGCTGAACACTGAAGCTTTCTTT. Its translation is CASRTLYGRLNTEAFF.

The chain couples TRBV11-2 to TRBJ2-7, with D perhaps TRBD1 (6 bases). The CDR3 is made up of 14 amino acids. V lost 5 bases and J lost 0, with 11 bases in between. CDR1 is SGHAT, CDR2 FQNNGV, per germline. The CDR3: CASSPMTGSYEQYF. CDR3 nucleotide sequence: TGTGCCAGCAGCCCTATGACAGGCTCCTACGAGCAGTACTTC.

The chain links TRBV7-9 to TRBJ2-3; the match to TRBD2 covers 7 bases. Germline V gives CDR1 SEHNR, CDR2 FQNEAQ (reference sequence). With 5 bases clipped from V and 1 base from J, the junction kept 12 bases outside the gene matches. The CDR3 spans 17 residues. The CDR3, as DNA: TGTGCCAGCAGCCCGGGGGGTGGGGGAGCTGGCACAGATACGCAGTATTTT. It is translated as CASSPGGGGAGTDTQYF.

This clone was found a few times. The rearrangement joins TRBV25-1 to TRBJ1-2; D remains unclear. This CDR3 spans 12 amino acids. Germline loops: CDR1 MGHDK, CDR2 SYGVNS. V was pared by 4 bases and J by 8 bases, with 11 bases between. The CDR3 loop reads CASSVHMGGYTF. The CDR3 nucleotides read TGTGCCAGCAGTGTCCATATGGGAGGCTACACCTTC.

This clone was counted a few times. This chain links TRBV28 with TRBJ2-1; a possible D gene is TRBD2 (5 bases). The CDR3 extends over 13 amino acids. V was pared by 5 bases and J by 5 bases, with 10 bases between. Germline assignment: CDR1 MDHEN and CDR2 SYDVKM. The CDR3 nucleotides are TGTGCCAGCAGTCTAGAGGAGGACAATGAGCAGTTCTTC. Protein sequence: CASSLEEDNEQFF.

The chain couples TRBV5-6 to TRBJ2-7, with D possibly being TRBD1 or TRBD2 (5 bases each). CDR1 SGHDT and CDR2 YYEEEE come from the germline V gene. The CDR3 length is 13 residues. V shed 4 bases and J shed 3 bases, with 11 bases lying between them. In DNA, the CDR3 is TGTGCCAGCAGCGGTCGGGACCGCTACGAGCAGTACTTC. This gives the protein CASSGRDRYEQYF.

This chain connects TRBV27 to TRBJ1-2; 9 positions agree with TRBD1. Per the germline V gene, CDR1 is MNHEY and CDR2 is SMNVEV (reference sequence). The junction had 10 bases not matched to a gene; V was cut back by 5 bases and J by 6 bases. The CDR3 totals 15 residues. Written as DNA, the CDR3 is TGTGCCAGCAGTGACTCACAGGGGGCTGGTGATGGCTACACCTTC. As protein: CASSDSQGAGDGYTF.

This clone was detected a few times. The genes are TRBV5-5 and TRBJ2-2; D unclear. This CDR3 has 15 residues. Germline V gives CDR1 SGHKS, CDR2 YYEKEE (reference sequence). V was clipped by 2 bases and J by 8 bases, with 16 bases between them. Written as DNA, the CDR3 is TGTGCCAGCAGCTTTGAGACCTCTTCCAAGGGGGAGCTGTTTTTT. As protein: CASSFETSSKGELFF.

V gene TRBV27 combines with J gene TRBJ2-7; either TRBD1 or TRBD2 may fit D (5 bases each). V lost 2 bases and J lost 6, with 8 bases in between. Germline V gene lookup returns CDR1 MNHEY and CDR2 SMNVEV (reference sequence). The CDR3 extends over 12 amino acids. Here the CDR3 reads CASSLGGSEQYF. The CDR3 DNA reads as TGTGCCAGCAGTTTAGGGGGTAGCGAGCAGTACTTC.

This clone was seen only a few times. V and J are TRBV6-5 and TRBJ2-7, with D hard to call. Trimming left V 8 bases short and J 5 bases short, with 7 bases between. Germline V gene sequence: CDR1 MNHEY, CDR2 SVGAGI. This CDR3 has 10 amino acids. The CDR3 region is CASGIHEQYF. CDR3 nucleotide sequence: TGTGCCAGCGGCATCCACGAGCAGTACTTC.

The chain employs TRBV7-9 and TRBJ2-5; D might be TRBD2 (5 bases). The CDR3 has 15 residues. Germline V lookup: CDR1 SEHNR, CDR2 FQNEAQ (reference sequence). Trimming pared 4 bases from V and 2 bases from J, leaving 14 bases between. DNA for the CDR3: TGTGCCAGCAGCTCCGCCGGGATAGATCAAGAGACCCAGTACTTC. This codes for CASSSAGIDQETQYF.

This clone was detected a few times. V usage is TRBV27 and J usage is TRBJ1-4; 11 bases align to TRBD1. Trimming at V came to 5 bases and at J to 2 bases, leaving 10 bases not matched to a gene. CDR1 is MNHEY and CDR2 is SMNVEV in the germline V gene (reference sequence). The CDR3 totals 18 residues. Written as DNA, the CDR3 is TGTGCCAGCAGTACAAGGACAGGGGGCTCCGTGACTAATGAAAAACTGTTTTTT. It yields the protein CASSTRTGGSVTNEKLFF.

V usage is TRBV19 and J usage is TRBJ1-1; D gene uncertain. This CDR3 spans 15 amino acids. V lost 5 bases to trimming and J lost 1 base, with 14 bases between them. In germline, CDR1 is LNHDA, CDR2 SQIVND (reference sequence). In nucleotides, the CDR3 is TGTGCCAGTAGTCCTCTTTTCTTGGAGAACACTGAAGCTTTCTTT. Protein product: CASSPLFLENTEAFF. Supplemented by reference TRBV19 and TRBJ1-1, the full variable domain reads DGGITQSPKYLFRKEGQNVTLSCEQNLNHDAMYWYRQDPGQGLRLIYYSQIVNDFQKGDIAEGYSVSREKKESFPLTVTSAQKNPTAFYLCASSPLFLENTEAFFGQGTRLTVV.

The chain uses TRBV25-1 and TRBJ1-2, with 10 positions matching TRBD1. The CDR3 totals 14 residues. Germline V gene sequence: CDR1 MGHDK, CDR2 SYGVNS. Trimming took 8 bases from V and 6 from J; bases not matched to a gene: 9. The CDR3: CASRRPGTGDGYTF. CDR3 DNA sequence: TGTGCCAGCCGTCGCCCCGGGACAGGGGATGGCTACACCTTC.

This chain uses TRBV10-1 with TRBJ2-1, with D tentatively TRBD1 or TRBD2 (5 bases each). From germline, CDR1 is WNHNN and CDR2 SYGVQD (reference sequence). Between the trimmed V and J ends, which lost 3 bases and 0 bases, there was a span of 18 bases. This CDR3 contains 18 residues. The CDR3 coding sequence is TGCGCCAGCAGTGAAGGGACCCTCACAATAAACTCCTACAATGAGCAGTTCTTC. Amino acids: CASSEGTLTINSYNEQFF.

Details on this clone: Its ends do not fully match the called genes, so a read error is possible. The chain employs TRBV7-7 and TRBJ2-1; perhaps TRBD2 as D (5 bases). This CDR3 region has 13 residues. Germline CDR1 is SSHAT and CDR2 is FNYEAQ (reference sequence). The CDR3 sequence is CASSLGMGWEQFF. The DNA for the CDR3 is TGTGCTAGCAGCCTCGGGATGGGCTGGGAGCAGTTCTTC.

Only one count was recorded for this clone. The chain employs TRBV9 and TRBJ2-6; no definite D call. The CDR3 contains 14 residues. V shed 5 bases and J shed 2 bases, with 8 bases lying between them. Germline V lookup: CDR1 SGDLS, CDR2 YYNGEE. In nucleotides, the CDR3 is TGTGCCAGCAGGGGCGTCACTGGGGCCAACGTCCTGACTTTC. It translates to CASRGVTGANVLTF.